This paragraph reports one T cell receptor (beta chain). This clone was found once. Its antigen has not been determined. Within one base of it there is no much larger clone, and no base qualities were kept. This record belongs to a study of CD8+ T cells in alopecia areata (dated by TCRdb to about 2018). Broadly, across the study: The treated patients took part in an open-label pilot trial in which moderate-to-severe alopecia areata was treated with oral tofacitinib at 5 to 10 mg twice daily. Patients received tofacitinib for 6 to 18 months and were then followed off drug for 6 months to check for delayed response and recurrence. For the treated patients, the SALT score, which quantifies what percentage of scalp surface area is affected, served as the measure of disease severity. To study T cell clonal expansion in alopecia areata, the researchers applied high-throughput TCRbeta sequencing to both the C3H/HeJ mouse model and human patients. Scalp tissue and sorted CD4+ and CD8+ peripheral blood T cells from patchy and totalis/universalis alopecia areata patients and from healthy controls were covered by human TCRbeta sequencing. Tofacitinib-treated patients had biopsies at baseline and at 4 and 24 weeks of treatment, with a later scalp biopsy in several patients. Scalp clonality was compared across normal scalp (n=4), patchy alopecia areata scalp (n=8), and alopecia totalis/universalis scalp (n=8). RNA was obtained with the PAXgene miRNA kit for fixed scalp, the miRNeasy kit for PBMCs, and the RNeasy kit for mouse skin. immunoSEQ multiplex PCR using 35 Vbeta forward primers and 13 Jbeta reverse primers was used to amplify TCRbeta CDR3 regions. The full study reports these points: Because the treated cohort was small and had only one nonresponder, larger studies are needed to examine links between baseline CD8+ expansion and response. Many expanded lesional clones persisted in scalp and blood during tofacitinib treatment, which may partly explain relapse after stopping treatment. Tofacitinib significantly decreased scalp clonality and the number of expanded CD8+ clones among the top 100 scalp clones. Compared with mice, TCR sequences shared between patients were less clear, possibly partly because of HLA diversity across the patient population. Compared with normal scalp, lesional scalp, particularly in alopecia totalis/universalis, had higher clonality and more expanded CD8+ clones, which suggests antigenic drive. Resident alphabeta T cells in normal human skin are also sequenced, complicating scalp TCR repertoire analysis, unlike mouse skin dominated by gammadelta T cells.

The receptor library was made with the immunoSEQ multiplex PCR assay. To provide template for TCR sequencing, every sample had RNA extracted and reverse transcribed into cDNA. SuperScript III was used for first-strand cDNA synthesis, primed with a 2:1 mix of oligo-dT and random hexamers. A synthetic immune receptor repertoire was used to measure amplification bias, and any remaining bias was corrected computationally. In the authors' own workflow: Raw reads were preprocessed to remove errors, and CDR3 was defined by IMGT conventions from the conserved cysteine to phenylalanine. Clonality was computed by normalizing Shannon entropy by log2 of the number of productive unique TCRs and subtracting the result from 1. Whether scalp clones were CD4 or CD8 was inferred by matching scalp TCRbeta sequences against CD4 and CD8 repertoires sorted from blood. In TCRdb, the immuneACCESS table is reduced to in-frame sequences with V and J assigned. These tables do not hold every clone; where another copy was compared, an unresolved V gene accounts for under half, and the others remain unexplained. The V and J calls and the clone size are those of that table, but D and trimming were determined from the DNA. A total of over 150,000 clones appear in this sample, 50% to 60% of them only once. The ten largest make up over 0.55% of the sample.

Reading the germline V gene (reference sequence) gives CDR1 MNHEY and CDR2 SMNVEV. Counted from cysteine to phenylalanine, this CDR3 has 12 amino acids. CDR3 DNA only is kept here, 36 bases in frame from base 1. V was cut back by 3 bases and J by 6 bases, leaving a gap of 6 bases between them. The sample's time point, from its label and the paper: around 4 weeks on oral tofacitinib. This specimen's treatment or condition label, interpreted: oral pan-JAK inhibitor, 5-10 mg twice daily. Lesional scalp punch biopsies and peripheral blood were collected from alopecia areata patients. PBMCs were isolated by density centrifugation and stained for CD3, CD4 and CD8, after which CD4+ and CD8+ T cells were sorted on a FACSAria.

The origin of this receptor is a human donor with alopecia areata. The sample in question was CD4+ T cells sorted from blood, obtained at week 4, from a patient treated with tofacitinib. The chain is made from TRBV27 and TRBJ1-5, with the D gene call left open. Here the CDR3 is given as CASSFVGQPQHF. The DNA reads as follows: TGTGCCAGCAGTTTCGTTGGTCAGCCCCAGCATTTT.